This TCR beta chain was identified in a study of immune reconstitution after stem cell transplant in scleroderma (dated by TCRdb to about 2017). Library prep was done by RT-PCR. TCRdb shows the sequencer as Illumina MiSeq. The public reads were reprocessed in TCRdb via fastp at Q25 and MiXCR, keeping in-frame beta chains. Each CDR3 protein gets just one entry, which takes the most common genes and DNA from the rows behind it. This sample lists 3,800 or so distinct CDR3 sequences; 6.3% were detected once. The ten largest clones add up to 15% of the sample. From cysteine to phenylalanine, the CDR3 is 16 amino acids long. Only the CDR3 region is kept as DNA, spanning 48 bases read in frame from base 1. The germline V gene encodes CDR1 MNHEY and CDR2 SVGAGI. V is shortened by 5 bases, J by 5 bases, and the region joining them spans 16 bases. This clonotype is medium-sized (0.01 to 0.1%). This clone's antigen is unknown. The input lacks base qualities; no much larger clone sits a single base away.

Sampling was done before or after autologous hematopoietic stem cell transplantation (not recorded which). This TCR came from a female donor with systemic sclerosis. Donor details come from another sample of the same person, matched by shared clones. The V gene is TRBV6-5 and the J gene is TRBJ1-6, with TRBD1 perhaps the D gene, on 5 matching bases. CDR3 region: CASSPRGRRNNSPLHF. The DNA sequence reads TGTGCCAGCAGTCCTCGGGGACGACGAAATAATTCACCCCTCCACTTT.